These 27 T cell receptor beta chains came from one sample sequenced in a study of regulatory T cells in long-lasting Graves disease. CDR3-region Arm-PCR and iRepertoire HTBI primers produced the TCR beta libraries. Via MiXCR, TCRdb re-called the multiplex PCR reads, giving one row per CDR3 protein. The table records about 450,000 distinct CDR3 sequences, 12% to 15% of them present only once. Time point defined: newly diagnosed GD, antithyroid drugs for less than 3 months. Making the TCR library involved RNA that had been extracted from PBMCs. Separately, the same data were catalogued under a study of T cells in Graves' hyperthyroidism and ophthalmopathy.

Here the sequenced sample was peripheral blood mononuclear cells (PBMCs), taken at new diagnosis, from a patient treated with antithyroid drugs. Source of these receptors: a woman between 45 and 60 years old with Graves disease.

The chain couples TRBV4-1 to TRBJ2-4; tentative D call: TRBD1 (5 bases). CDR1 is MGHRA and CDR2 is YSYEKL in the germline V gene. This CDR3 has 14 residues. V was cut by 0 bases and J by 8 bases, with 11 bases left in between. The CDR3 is CASSQDPVGDIQYF. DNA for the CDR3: TGCGCCAGCAGCCAAGATCCGGTAGGGGACATTCAGTACTTC.

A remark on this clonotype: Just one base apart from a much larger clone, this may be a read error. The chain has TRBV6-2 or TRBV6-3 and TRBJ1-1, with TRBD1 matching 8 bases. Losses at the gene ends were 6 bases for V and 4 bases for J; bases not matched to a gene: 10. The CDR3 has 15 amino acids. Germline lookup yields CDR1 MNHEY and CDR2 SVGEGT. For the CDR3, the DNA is TGTGCCAGCAGGAGGGCAGGGGGCATCGGCACTGAAGCTTTCTTT. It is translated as CASRRAGGIGTEAFF.

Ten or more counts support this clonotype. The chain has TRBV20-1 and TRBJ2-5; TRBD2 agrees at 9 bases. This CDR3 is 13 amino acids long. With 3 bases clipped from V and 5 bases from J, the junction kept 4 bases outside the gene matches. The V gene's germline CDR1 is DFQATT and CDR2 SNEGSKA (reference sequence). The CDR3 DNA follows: TGCAGTGCTAGTGGCGGGAGGGGGGAGACCCAGTACTTC. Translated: CSASGGRGETQYF.

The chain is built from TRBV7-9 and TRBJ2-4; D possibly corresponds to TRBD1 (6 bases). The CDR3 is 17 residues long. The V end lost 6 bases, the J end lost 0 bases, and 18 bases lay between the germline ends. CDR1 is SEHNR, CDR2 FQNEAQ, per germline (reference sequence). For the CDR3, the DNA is TGTGCCAGCAGTCGTACGCGACAGGTCGCAGCCAAAAACATTCAGTACTTC. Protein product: CASSRTRQVAAKNIQYF.

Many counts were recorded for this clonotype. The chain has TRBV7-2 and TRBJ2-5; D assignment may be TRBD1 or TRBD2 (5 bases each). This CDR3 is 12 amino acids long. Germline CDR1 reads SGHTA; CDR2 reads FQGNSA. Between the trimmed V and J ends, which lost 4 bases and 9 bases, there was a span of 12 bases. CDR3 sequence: CASSSGPPPQYF. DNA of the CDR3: TGTGCCAGCAGCTCGGGACCCCCGCCCCAGTACTTC. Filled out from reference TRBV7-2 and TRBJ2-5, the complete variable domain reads GAGVSQSPSNKVTEKGKDVELRCDPISGHTALYWYRQSLGQGLEFLIYFQGNSAPDKSGLPSDRFSAERTGGSVSTLTIQRTQQEDSAVYLCASSSGPPPQYFGPGTRLLVL.

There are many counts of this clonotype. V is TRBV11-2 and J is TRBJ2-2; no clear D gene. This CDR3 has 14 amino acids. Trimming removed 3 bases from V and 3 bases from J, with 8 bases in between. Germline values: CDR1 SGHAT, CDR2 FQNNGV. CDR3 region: CASSLNTHTGELFF. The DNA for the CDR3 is TGTGCCAGCAGCTTGAACACTCACACCGGGGAGCTGTTTTTT. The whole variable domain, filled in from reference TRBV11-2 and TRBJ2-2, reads EAGVAQSPRYKIIEKRQSVAFWCNPISGHATLYWYQQILGQGPKLLIQFQNNGVVDDSQLPKDRFSAERLKGVDSTLKIQPAKLEDSAVYLCASSLNTHTGELFFGEGSRLTVL.

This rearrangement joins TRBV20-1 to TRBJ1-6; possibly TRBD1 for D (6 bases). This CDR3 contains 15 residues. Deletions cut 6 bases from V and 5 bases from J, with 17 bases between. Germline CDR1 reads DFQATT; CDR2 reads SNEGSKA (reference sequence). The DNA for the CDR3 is TGCAGTGCCCTTAAAGGGGGGACGGATAATTCACCCCTCCACTTT. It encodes CSALKGGTDNSPLHF.

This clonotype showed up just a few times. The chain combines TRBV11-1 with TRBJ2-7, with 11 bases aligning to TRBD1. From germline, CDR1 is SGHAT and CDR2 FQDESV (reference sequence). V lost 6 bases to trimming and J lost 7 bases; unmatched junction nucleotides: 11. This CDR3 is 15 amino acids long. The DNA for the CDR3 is TGTGCCAGCAGTCAGGACAGGGGGCGACTACGAGAGCAGTACTTC. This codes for CASSQDRGRLREQYF.

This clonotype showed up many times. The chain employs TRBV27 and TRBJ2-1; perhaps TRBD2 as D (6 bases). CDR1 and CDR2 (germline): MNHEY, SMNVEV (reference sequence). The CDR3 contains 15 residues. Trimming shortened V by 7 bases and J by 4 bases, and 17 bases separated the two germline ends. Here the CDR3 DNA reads TGTGCCAGCAATCCCCGAGTAGCGGTTTACAATGAGCAGTTCTTC. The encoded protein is CASNPRVAVYNEQFF.

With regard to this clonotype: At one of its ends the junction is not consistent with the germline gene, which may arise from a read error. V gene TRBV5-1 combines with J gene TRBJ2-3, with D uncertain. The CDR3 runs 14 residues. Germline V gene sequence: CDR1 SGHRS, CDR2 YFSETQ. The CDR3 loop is CASSLQQSTDTQYF. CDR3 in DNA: TGTGCCAGCAGCTTGCAACAGAGCACAGATACGCAGTATTTT. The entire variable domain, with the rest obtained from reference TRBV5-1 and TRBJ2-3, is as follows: KAGVTQTPRYLIKTRGQQVTLSCSPISGHRSVSWYQQTPGQGLQFLFEYFSETQRNKGNFPGRFSGRQFSNSRSEMNVSTLELGDSALYLCASSLQQSTDTQYFGPGTRLTVL.

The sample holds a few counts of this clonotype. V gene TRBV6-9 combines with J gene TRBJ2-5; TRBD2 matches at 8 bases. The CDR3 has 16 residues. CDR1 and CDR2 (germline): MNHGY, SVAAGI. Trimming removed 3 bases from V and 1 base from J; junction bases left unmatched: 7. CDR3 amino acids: CASSYVAGGLQETQYF. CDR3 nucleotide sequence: TGTGCCAGCAGTTACGTCGCGGGAGGCCTCCAAGAGACCCAGTACTTC.

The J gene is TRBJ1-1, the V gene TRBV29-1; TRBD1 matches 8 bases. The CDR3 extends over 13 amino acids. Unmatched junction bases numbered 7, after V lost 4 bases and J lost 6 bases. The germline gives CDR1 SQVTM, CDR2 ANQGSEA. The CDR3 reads CSVGGQGSPEAFF. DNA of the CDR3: TGCAGCGTTGGCGGACAGGGTTCCCCTGAAGCTTTCTTT.

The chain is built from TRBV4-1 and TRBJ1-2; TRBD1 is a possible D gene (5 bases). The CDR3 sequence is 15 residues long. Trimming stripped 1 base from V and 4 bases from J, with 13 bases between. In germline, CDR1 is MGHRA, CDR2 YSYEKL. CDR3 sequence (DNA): TGCGCCAGCAGCCAAGCCTGGGGGATGGGCTATGGCTACACCTTC. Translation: CASSQAWGMGYGYTF.

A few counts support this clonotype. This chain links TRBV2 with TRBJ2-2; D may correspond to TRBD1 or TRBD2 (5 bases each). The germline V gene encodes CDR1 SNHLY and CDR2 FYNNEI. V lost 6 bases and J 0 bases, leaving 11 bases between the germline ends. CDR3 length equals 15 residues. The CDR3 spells CASRRDGSNTGELFF. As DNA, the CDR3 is TGTGCCAGCAGAAGGGACGGTTCGAACACCGGGGAGCTGTTTTTT.

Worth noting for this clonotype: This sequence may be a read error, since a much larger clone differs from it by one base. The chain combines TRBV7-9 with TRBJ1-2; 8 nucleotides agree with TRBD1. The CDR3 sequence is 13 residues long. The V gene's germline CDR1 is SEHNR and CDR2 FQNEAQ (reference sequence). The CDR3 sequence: CASSRTGLRGCTF. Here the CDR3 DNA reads TGTGCCAGCAGCCGGACAGGGCTCAGAGGCTGCACCTTC.

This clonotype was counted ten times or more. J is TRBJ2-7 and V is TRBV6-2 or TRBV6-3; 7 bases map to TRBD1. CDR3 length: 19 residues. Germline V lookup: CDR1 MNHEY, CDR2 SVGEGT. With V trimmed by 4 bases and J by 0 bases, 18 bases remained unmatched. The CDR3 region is CASSCPGQALSPYSYEQYF. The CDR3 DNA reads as TGTGCCAGCAGTTGCCCAGGACAGGCCCTGTCCCCCTACTCCTACGAGCAGTACTTC.

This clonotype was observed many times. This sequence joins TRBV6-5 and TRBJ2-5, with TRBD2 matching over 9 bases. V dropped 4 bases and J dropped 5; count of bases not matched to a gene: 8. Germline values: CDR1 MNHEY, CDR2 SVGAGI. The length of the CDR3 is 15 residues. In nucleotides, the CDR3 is TGTGCCAGCAGTTCCCTGATAGCGGGAGTTGAGACCCAGTACTTC. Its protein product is CASSSLIAGVETQYF.

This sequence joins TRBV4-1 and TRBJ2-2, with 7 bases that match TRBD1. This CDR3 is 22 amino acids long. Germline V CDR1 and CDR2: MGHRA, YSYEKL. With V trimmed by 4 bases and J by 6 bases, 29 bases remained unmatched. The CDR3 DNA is TGCGCCAGCAGCCGCCGGGATATACAGGGGCAGGGGATTCTAGGGCCCGCCGGGGAGCTGTTTTTT. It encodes CASSRRDIQGQGILGPAGELFF.

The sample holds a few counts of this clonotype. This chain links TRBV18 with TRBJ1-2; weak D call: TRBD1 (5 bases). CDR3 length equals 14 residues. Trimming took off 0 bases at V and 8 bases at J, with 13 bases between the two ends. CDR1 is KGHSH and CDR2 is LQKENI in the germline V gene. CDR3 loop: CASSPPRIGGGYTF. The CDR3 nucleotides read TGTGCCAGCTCACCACCGCGAATCGGGGGGGGCTACACCTTC.

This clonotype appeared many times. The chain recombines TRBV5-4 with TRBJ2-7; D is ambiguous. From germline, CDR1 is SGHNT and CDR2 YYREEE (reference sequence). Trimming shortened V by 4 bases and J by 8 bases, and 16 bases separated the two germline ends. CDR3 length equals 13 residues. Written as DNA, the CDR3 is TGTGCCAGCAGCGCCCTGCATGTTGACAAGCAGTACTTC. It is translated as CASSALHVDKQYF.

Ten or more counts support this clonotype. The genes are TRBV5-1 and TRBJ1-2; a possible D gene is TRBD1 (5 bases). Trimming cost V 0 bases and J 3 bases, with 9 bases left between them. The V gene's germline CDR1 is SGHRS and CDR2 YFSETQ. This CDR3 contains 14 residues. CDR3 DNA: TGCGCCAGCAGCTTGGGGGACGTTGACTATGGCTACACCTTC. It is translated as CASSLGDVDYGYTF.

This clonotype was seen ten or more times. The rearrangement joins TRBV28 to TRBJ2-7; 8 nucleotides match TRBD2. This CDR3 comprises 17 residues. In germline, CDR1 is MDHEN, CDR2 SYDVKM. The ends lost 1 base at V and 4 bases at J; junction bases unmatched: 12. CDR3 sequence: CASSLSGTSRAGYEQYF. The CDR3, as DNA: TGTGCCAGCAGTTTATCCGGGACTAGTCGGGCCGGTTACGAGCAGTACTTC.

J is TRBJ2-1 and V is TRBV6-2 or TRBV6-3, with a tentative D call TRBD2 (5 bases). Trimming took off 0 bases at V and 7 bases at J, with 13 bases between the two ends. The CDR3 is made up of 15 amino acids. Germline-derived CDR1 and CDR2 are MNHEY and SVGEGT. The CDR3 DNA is TGTGCCAGCAGTTACTCCCCGGAGGCCCATAATGAGCAGTTCTTC. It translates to CASSYSPEAHNEQFF.

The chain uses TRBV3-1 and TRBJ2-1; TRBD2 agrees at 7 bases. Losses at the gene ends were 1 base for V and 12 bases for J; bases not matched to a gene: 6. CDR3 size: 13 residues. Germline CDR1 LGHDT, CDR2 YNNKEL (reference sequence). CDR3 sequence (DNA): TGTGCCAGCAGCCAAGGCACTAGCGTTGGGCAGTTCTTC. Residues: CASSQGTSVGQFF.

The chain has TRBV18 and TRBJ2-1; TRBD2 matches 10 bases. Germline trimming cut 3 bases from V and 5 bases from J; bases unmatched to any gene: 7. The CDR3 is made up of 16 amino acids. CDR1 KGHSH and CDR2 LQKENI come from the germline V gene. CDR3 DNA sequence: TGTGCCAGCTCACCGGTACTAGCGGGAAGGCACAATGAGCAGTTCTTC. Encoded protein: CASSPVLAGRHNEQFF.

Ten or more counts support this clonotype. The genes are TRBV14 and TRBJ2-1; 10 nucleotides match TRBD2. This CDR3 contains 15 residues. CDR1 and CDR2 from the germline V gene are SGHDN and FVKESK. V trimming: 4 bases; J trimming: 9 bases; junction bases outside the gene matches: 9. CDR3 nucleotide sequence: TGTGCCAGCAGCCCTAGGAGCGGGAGGGCGAGTGAGCAGTTCTTC. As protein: CASSPRSGRASEQFF.

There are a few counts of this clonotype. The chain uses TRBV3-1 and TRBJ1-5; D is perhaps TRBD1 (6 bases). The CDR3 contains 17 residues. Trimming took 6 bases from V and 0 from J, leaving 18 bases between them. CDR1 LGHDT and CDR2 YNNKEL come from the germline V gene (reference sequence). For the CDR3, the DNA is TGTGCCAGCAGGCCCAGGGGTCATTCTTATAGCAATCAGCCCCAGCATTTT. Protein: CASRPRGHSYSNQPQHF.